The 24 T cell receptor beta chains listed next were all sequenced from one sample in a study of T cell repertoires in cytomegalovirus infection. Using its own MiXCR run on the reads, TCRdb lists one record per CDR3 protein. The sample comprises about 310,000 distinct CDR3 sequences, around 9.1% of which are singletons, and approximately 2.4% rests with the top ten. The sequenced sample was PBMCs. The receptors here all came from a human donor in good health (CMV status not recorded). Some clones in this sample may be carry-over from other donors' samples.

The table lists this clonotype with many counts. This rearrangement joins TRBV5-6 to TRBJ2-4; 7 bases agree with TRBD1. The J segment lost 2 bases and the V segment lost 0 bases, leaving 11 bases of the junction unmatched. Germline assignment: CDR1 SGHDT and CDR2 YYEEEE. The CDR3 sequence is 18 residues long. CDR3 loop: CASSLDPGGIGSKNIQYF. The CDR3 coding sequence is TGTGCCAGCAGCTTGGACCCAGGGGGTATCGGGTCCAAAAACATTCAGTACTTC.

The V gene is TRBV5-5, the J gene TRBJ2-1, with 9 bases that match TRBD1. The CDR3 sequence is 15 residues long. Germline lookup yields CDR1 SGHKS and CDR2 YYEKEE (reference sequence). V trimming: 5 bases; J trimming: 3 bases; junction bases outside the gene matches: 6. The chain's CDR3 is CASSSQGANYNEQFF. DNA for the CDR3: TGTGCCAGCAGTTCACAGGGGGCTAACTACAATGAGCAGTTCTTC.

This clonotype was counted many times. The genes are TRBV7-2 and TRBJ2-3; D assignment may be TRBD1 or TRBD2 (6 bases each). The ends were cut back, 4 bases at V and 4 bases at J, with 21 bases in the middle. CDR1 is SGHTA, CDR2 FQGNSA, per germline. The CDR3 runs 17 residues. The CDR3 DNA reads TGTGCCAGCAGCTCCCCCTTTGGGGGGCTAACGGCAGATACGCAGTATTTT. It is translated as CASSSPFGGLTADTQYF.

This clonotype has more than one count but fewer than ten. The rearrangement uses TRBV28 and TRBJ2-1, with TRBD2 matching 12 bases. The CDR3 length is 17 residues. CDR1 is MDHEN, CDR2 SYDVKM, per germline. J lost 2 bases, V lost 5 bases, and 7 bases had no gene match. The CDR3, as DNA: TGTGCCAGCAGTCCGCTCACTAGCGGGGGGCCCTACAATGAGCAGTTCTTC. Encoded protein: CASSPLTSGGPYNEQFF.

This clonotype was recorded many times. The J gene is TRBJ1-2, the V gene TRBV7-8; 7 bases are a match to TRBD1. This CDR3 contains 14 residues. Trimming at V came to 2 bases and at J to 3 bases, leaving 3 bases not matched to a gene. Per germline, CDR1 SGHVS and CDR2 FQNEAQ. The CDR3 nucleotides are TGTGCCAGCAGCTTAAAGGGGGCGCACTATGGCTACACCTTC. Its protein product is CASSLKGAHYGYTF.

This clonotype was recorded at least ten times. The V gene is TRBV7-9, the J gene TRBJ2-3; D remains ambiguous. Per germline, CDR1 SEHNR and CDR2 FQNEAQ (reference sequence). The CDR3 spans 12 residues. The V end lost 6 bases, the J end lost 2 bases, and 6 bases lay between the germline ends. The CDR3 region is CASRIYTDTQYF. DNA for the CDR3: TGTGCCAGCAGAATATACACAGATACGCAGTATTTT.

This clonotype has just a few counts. The DNA of the CDR3 is TGTGCCAGCTCACCACACGGACCCCGAGGGACTGAAGCTTTCTTT. This gives the protein CASSPHGPRGTEAFF. The genes are TRBV18 and TRBJ1-1; D uncertain. V lost 1 base and J 5 bases, leaving 14 bases between the germline ends. The germline gives CDR1 KGHSH, CDR2 LQKENI. This CDR3 region has 15 residues.

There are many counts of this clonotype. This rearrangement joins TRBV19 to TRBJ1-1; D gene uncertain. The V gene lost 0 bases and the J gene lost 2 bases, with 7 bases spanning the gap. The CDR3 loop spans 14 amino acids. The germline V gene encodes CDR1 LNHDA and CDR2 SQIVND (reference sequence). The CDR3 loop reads CASSIDAVNTEAFF. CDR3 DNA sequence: TGTGCCAGTAGTATAGATGCCGTAAACACTGAAGCTTTCTTT.

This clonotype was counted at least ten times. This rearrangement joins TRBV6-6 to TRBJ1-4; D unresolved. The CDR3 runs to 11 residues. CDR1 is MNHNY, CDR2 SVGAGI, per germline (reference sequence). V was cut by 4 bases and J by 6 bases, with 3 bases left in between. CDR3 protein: CASSFDEKLFF. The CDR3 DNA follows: TGTGCCAGCAGTTTCGATGAAAAACTGTTTTTT.

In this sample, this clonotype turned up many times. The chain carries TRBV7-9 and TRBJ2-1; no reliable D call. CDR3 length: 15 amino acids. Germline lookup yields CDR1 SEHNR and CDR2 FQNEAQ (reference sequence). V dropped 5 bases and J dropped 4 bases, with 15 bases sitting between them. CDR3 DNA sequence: TGTGCCAGCAGCCAGTACAATCAAGGGTACAATGAGCAGTTCTTC. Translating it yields CASSQYNQGYNEQFF.

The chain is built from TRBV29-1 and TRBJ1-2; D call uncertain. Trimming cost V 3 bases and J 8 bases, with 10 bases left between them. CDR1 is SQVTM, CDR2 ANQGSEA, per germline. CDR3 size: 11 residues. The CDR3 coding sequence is TGCAGCGTTGAGGGATTGGTCGGCTACACCTTC. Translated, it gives CSVEGLVGYTF.

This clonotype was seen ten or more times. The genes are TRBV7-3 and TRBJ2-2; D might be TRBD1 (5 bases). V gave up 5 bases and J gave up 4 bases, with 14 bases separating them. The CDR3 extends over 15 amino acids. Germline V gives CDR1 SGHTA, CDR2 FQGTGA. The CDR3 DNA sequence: TGTGCCAGCAGCCCTTCCGGTAGGGGCACCGGGGAGCTGTTTTTT. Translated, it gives CASSPSGRGTGELFF.

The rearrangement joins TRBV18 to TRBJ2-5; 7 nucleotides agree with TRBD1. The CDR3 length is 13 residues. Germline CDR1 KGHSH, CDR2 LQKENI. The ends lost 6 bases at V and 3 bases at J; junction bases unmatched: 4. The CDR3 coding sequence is TGTGCCAGCTCTCGCGGACAGGAAGAGACCCAGTACTTC. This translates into CASSRGQEETQYF.

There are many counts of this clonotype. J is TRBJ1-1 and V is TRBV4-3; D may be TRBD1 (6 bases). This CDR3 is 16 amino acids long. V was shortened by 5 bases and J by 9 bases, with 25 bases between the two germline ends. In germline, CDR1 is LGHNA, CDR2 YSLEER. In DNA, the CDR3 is TGCGCCAGCAGCGACTCCCTCAGGGGAGCGTTTGCTCAAGCTTTCTTT. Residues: CASSDSLRGAFAQAFF.

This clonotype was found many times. Here the CDR3 reads CSARGLDQWVYNEQFF. CDR3 coding DNA: TGCAGTGCTAGAGGACTAGACCAATGGGTTTACAATGAGCAGTTCTTC. This sequence joins TRBV20-1 and TRBJ2-1; tentative D call: TRBD2 (6 bases). Germline V CDR1 and CDR2: DFQATT, SNEGSKA (reference sequence). Between the trimmed V and J ends, which lost 1 base and 4 bases, there was a span of 17 bases. The CDR3 loop spans 16 amino acids.

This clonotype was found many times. CDR3 DNA sequence: TGCAGCGTTTCCGGGACTAGCGGTAACCTGGAGACCCAGTACTTC. It yields the protein CSVSGTSGNLETQYF. V usage is TRBV29-1 and J usage is TRBJ2-5; 11 nucleotides line up with TRBD2. This CDR3 is built from 15 residues. Germline loops: CDR1 SQVTM, CDR2 ANQGSEA. With V trimmed by 5 bases and J by 5 bases, 10 bases remained unmatched. The whole variable domain, filled in from reference TRBV29-1 and TRBJ2-5, reads SAVISQKPSRDICQRGTSLTIQCQVDSQVTMMFWYRQQPGQSLTLIATANQGSEATYESGFVIDKFPISRPNLTFSTLTVSNMSPEDSSIYLCSVSGTSGNLETQYFGPGTRLLVL.

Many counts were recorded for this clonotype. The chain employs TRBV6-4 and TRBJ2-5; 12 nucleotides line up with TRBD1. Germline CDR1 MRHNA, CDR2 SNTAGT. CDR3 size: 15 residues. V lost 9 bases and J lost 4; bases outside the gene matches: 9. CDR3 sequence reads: CASSWGTGGRETQYF. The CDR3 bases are TGTGCCAGTTCTTGGGGGACAGGGGGCCGAGAGACCCAGTACTTC.

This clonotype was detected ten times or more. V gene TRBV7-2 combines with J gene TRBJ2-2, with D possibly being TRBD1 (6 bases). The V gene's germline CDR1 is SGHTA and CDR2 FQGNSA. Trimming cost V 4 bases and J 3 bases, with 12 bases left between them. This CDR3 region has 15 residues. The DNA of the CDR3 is TGTGCCAGCAGCTCAGGGGACGGCTACACCGGGGAGCTGTTTTTT. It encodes CASSSGDGYTGELFF.

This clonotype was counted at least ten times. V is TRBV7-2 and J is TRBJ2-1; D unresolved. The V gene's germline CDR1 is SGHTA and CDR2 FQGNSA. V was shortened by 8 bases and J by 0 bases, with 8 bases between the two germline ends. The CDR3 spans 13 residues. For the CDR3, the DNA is TGTGCCAGCGCCGCAGCCTCCTACAATGAGCAGTTCTTC. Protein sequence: CASAAASYNEQFF.

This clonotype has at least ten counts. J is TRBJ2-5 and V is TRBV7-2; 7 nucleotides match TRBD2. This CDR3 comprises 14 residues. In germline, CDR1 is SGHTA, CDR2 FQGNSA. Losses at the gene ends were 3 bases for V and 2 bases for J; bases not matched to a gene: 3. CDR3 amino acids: CASSFRGEQETQYF. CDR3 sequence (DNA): TGTGCCAGCAGCTTTCGGGGGGAACAAGAGACCCAGTACTTC.

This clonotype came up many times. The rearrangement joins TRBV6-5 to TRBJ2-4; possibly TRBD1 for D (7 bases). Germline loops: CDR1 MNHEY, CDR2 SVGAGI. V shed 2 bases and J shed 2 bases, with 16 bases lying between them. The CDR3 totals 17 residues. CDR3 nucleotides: TGTGCCAGCAGTTACAATGCCAGGGGGGCCTCCAAAAACATTCAGTACTTC. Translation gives CASSYNARGASKNIQYF.

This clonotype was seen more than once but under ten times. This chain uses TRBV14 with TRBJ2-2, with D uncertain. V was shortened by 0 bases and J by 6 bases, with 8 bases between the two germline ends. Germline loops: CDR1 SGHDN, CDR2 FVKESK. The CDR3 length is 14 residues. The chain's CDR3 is CASSQDLGSGELFF. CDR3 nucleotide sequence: TGTGCCAGCAGCCAAGATCTCGGTTCCGGGGAGCTGTTTTTT.

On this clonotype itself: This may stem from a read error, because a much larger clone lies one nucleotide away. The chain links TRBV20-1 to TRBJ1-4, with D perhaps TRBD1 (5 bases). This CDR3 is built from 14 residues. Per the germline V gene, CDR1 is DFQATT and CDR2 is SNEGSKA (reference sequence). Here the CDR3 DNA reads TGCAGCCCGGGGGACCTCGGAAGGGAAGAAAAACTGTTTTTT. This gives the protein CSPGDLGREEKLFF.

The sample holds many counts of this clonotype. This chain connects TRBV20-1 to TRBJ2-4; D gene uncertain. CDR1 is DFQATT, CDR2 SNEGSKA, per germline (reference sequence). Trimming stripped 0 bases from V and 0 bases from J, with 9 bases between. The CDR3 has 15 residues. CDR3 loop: CSARETRVAKNIQYF. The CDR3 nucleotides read TGCAGTGCTAGAGAAACACGTGTAGCCAAAAACATTCAGTACTTC.